Each of the 18 T cell receptor beta chains below was sequenced from the same sample in a study of human T cells and chemical hapten exposure. Regarding time point: pre-sensitization, week 0. The treatment was: therapeutic diphenylcyclopropenone sensitization with weekly scalp DPC. MiXCR, run by TCRdb on the RACE reads, gives a single entry per CDR3 protein. The sample holds around 110,000 distinct CDR3 sequences, roughly 12% seen once. The source material was whole blood, sampled in connection with sensitization to the hapten diphenylcyclopropenone (DPC). All receptors come from a woman aged 50 to 60 with alopecia areata. Some clones in this sample may be carry-over from other donors' samples.

The chain is built from TRBV20-1 and TRBJ2-3, with unresolved D. The CDR3 runs 17 residues. Trimming took off 6 bases at V and 0 bases at J, with 22 bases between the two ends. CDR1 and CDR2 from the germline V gene are DFQATT and SNEGSKA (reference sequence). The CDR3 protein is CSALRFPPAISTDTQYF. The CDR3 nucleotides read TGCAGTGCCCTGAGATTCCCCCCAGCTATCAGCACAGATACGCAGTATTTT.

The chain employs TRBV6-2 or TRBV6-3 and TRBJ2-2; D is undetermined. This CDR3 region has 13 residues. Per germline, CDR1 MNHEY and CDR2 SVGEGT. The V and J ends lost 3 bases and 6 bases respectively, with 8 bases between them. As DNA, the CDR3 is TGTGCCAGCAGTTATAGCTGGCCCGGGGAGCTGTTTTTT. Translated, it gives CASSYSWPGELFF.

This chain uses TRBV2 with TRBJ2-3; possibly TRBD2 for D (6 bases). The CDR3 sequence is 15 residues long. Germline V CDR1 and CDR2: SNHLY, FYNNEI. V was clipped by 4 bases and J by 0 bases, with 11 bases between them. The CDR3 loop reads CASSGLGFSTDTQYF. The CDR3 DNA is TGTGCCAGCAGTGGACTAGGTTTTAGCACAGATACGCAGTATTTT. Filled out from reference TRBV2 and TRBJ2-3, the complete variable domain reads EPEVTQTPSHQVTQMGQEVILRCVPISNHLYFYWYRQILGQKVEFLVSFYNNEISEKSEIFDDQFSVERPDGSNFTLKIRSTKLEDSAMYFCASSGLGFSTDTQYFGPGTRLTVL.

The gene calls are TRBV11-3 and TRBJ2-5; D ambiguous. CDR1 SGHNT and CDR2 YENEEA come from the germline V gene. This CDR3 spans 13 amino acids. V lost 5 bases and J lost 4, with 11 bases in between. The CDR3 is CASSPDNAETQYF. Here the CDR3 DNA reads TGTGCCAGCAGCCCCGACAATGCAGAGACCCAGTACTTC.

In this sample, this clonotype turned up many times. This chain connects TRBV28 to TRBJ2-7, with D uncertain. Germline V lookup: CDR1 MDHEN, CDR2 SYDVKM. Trimming removed 5 bases at V and 2 bases at J, with 22 bases between. The CDR3 sequence is 17 residues long. CDR3: CASSPMGLGGSTYEQYF. The DNA for the CDR3 is TGTGCCAGCAGTCCTATGGGGTTGGGCGGTTCCACCTACGAGCAGTACTTC. The whole variable domain, filled in from reference TRBV28 and TRBJ2-7, reads DVKVTQSSRYLVKRTGEKVFLECVQDMDHENMFWYRQDPGLGLRLIYFSYDVKMKEKGDIPEGYSVSREKKERFSLILESASTNQTSMYLCASSPMGLGGSTYEQYFGPGTRLTVT.

The chain has TRBV4-1 and TRBJ2-1; TRBD2 agrees at 7 bases. The CDR3 totals 17 residues. The J segment lost 3 bases and the V segment lost 3 bases, leaving 11 bases of the junction unmatched. Germline V gene sequence: CDR1 MGHRA, CDR2 YSYEKL. The CDR3 region has the DNA TGCGCCAGCAGCCAGGGGAGCGGGGCCCAGCTCTACAATGAGCAGTTCTTC. This sequence encodes CASSQGSGAQLYNEQFF.

This clonotype turned up a few times. The rearrangement uses TRBV7-8 and TRBJ1-1; D is unclear. The CDR3 totals 14 residues. Germline CDR1 SGHVS, CDR2 FQNEAQ. Trimming pared 6 bases from V and 1 base from J, leaving 12 bases between. Here the CDR3 DNA reads TGTGCCAGCAGTCCCGGGCATTCGAACACTGAAGCTTTCTTT. The encoded protein is CASSPGHSNTEAFF.

This clonotype was detected a few times. This rearrangement joins TRBV4-1 to TRBJ1-2; tentative D call: TRBD1 (5 bases). CDR3 size: 14 residues. Germline-derived CDR1 and CDR2 are MGHRA and YSYEKL. V dropped 4 bases and J dropped 7 bases, with 16 bases sitting between them. The chain's CDR3 is CASSPSTGVGGYTF. CDR3 in DNA: TGCGCCAGCAGCCCCTCCACGGGGGTTGGTGGCTACACCTTC.

This clonotype has just a few counts. V gene TRBV6-6 combines with J gene TRBJ2-4; 8 bases are shared with TRBD1. The CDR3 has 18 residues. Germline V gene data show CDR1 as MNHNY and CDR2 as SVGAGI (reference sequence). V lost 3 bases and J lost 0; bases outside the gene matches: 10. In DNA form, the CDR3 reads TGTGCCAGCAGTTATTCGGGACAGGATTTACTAGCCAAAAACATTCAGTACTTC. It yields the protein CASSYSGQDLLAKNIQYF.

This clonotype was counted ten times or more. The gene calls are TRBV4-3 and TRBJ1-2, with D maybe TRBD1 (6 bases). This CDR3 is 16 amino acids long. The V end was cut by 4 bases, the J end by 5 bases, with 20 bases between. Germline assignment: CDR1 LGHNA and CDR2 YSLEER. CDR3 DNA: TGCGCCAGCAGCCGGAATCTTTGGGGGCGTTCTTATGGCTACACCTTC. Protein: CASSRNLWGRSYGYTF.

This clonotype appeared many times. V usage is TRBV11-2 and J usage is TRBJ2-3; D is ambiguous. CDR3 length: 13 residues. V dropped 6 bases and J dropped 6 bases, with 13 bases sitting between them. Germline CDR1 and CDR2: SGHAT and FQNNGV. CDR3 nucleotides: TGTGCCAGCAGGGGTTACCCGCGGGATACGCAGTATTTT. This codes for CASRGYPRDTQYF.

This clonotype was observed a handful of times. The chain has TRBV3-1 and TRBJ1-1, with a weak D call TRBD1 (6 bases). The CDR3 has 13 amino acids. Germline-derived CDR1 and CDR2 are LGHDT and YNNKEL (reference sequence). Trimming took 5 bases from V and 8 from J, leaving 15 bases between them. CDR3 loop: CASSALGQPEAFF. The CDR3 DNA reads as TGTGCCAGCAGCGCTCTTGGACAGCCCGAAGCTTTCTTT.

This clonotype was counted ten times or more. This chain uses TRBV20-1 with TRBJ1-1; TRBD1 matches at 9 bases. The CDR3 runs 13 residues. Germline V gene lookup returns CDR1 DFQATT and CDR2 SNEGSKA (reference sequence). V shed 6 bases, J shed 4 bases, and the junction held 6 bases outside the gene matches. CDR3 protein: CSANTGGFTEAFF. Written as DNA, the CDR3 is TGCAGTGCGAACACAGGGGGCTTCACTGAAGCTTTCTTT.

This clonotype was recorded a few times. The V and J genes are TRBV11-2 and TRBJ2-1; D gene ambiguous. The V end was cut by 8 bases, the J end by 0 bases, with 11 bases between. Germline CDR1 reads SGHAT; CDR2 reads FQNNGV. The CDR3 loop spans 14 amino acids. The CDR3 here is CASPDQSSYNEQFF. DNA of the CDR3: TGTGCCAGCCCTGATCAAAGCTCCTACAATGAGCAGTTCTTC.

V and J are TRBV9 and TRBJ1-3; a possible D gene is TRBD1 (6 bases). Trimming stripped 4 bases from V and 2 bases from J, with 10 bases between. The CDR3 is 14 residues long. CDR1 and CDR2 from the germline V gene are SGDLS and YYNGEE. The CDR3 DNA sequence: TGTGCCAGCAGCCGAGGGGGGGCTGGAAACACCATATATTTT. This translates into CASSRGGAGNTIYF.

This clonotype has a count of ten or more. The rearrangement uses TRBV6-2 or TRBV6-3 and TRBJ1-1; D unclear. The CDR3 contains 11 residues. CDR1 MNHEY and CDR2 SVGEGT come from the germline V gene. V was pared by 6 bases and J by 4 bases, with 6 bases between. In DNA form, the CDR3 reads TGTGCCAGCAGCATGGGCACTGAAGCTTTCTTT. Protein: CASSMGTEAFF.

The chain couples TRBV28 to TRBJ2-2; 7 bases align to TRBD1. The CDR3 is 15 amino acids. Trimming took 6 bases from V and 5 from J; bases not matched to a gene: 9. Germline loops: CDR1 MDHEN, CDR2 SYDVKM. The CDR3 region is CASSPGGESTGELFF. CDR3 in DNA: TGTGCCAGCAGCCCAGGGGGAGAGTCGACCGGGGAGCTGTTTTTT.

The chain recombines TRBV4-3 with TRBJ2-1, with unresolved D. CDR1 is LGHNA, CDR2 YSLEER, per germline. V was pared by 0 bases and J by 0 bases, with 9 bases between. CDR3 length equals 16 residues. The CDR3 bases are TGCGCCAGCAGCCAAGATTTCGGCTACTCCTACAATGAGCAGTTCTTC. Encoded protein: CASSQDFGYSYNEQFF.